The text below deals with one T cell receptor beta chain. Antigen specificity is unknown. The data belong to a study of shared clonotypes between healthy human individuals. Study observations and caveats: What naive subsets generally showed was a larger estimated richness than memory subsets showed. Sequencing depth was expected to affect clonotype sharing among donors.

Using roughly 200 ng DNA, 30,000 to 35,000 T cell genomes, the sorted-subset replicate PCRs were run. TCRdb keeps only in-frame clones here, not all; method: immunoSEQ multiplex PCR. The sample contains over a million clones, around three quarters of which appear only once. CDR3 size: 15 residues. This chain joins TRBV21-1 and TRBJ1-2; TRBD1 reflects the table's D call only, with no check against the DNA. TRBV21-1 is deemed a pseudogene. This receptor was taken from a young man in good health. Some clones in this sample may be carry-over from other donors' samples. The source material was memory CD4+ T cells from PBMCs. Indicated subset: CD45RA-negative fraction. CDR3 coding DNA: TGTGCCAGCAGCAAAAACCCGACAGGGGCCCGGGGCTACACCTTC. This translates into CASSKNPTGARGYTF.